Shown below are 17 T cell receptor beta chains from a single sample sequenced in a study of blood T cell repertoires in COVID-19. Data came from immunoSEQ multiplex PCR; TCRdb stores just in-frame clones and leaves some out. In the table there are 160,000 or so clones, roughly 87% of which are singletons. The sample taken for sequencing was peripheral blood. These receptors were obtained from a woman aged 60-75 years who had recovered from COVID-19.

This chain connects TRBV6-5 to TRBJ1-1; TRBD1 matches 8 bases. The CDR3 is made up of 15 amino acids. V trimming: 5 bases; J trimming: 0 bases; junction bases outside the gene matches: 5. Germline values: CDR1 MNHEY, CDR2 SVGAGI. CDR3: CASSHGTGMNTEAFF. CDR3 DNA sequence: TGTGCCAGCAGTCACGGGACAGGTATGAACACTGAAGCTTTCTTT.

About this clone itself: Other DNA sequences in this specimen translate into the identical CDR3. J is TRBJ2-3 and V is TRBV11-2; TRBD1 agrees at 9 bases. The CDR3 runs to 14 residues. Germline trimming cut 3 bases from V and 4 bases from J; bases unmatched to any gene: 2. Germline loops: CDR1 SGHAT, CDR2 FQNNGV. The CDR3 is CASSLDRGADTQYF. The CDR3, as DNA: TGTGCCAGCAGCTTGGACAGGGGAGCAGATACGCAGTATTTT.

The chain carries TRBV3-1 (or the pseudogene TRBV3-2) and TRBJ1-1; D might be TRBD1 (6 bases). CDR1 and CDR2 from the germline V gene are LGHDT and YNNKEL (reference sequence). This CDR3 region has 14 residues. V lost 4 bases and J lost 6, with 15 bases in between. CDR3: CASSPAGGLPEAFF. DNA for the CDR3: TGTGCCAGCAGCCCCGCGGGGGGGCTTCCTGAAGCTTTCTTT.

This sequence joins TRBV5-1 and TRBJ2-3; TRBD2 matches 7 bases. The CDR3 has 14 residues. V was clipped by 4 bases and J by 3 bases; unmatched bases: 5. The germline gives CDR1 SGHRS, CDR2 YFSETQ. CDR3 DNA sequence: TGCGCCAGCAGCCCCGGGACTAAGACAGATACGCAGTATTTT. Translated: CASSPGTKTDTQYF. Full variable domain (rest looked up from reference TRBV5-1 and TRBJ2-3): KAGVTQTPRYLIKTRGQQVTLSCSPISGHRSVSWYQQTPGQGLQFLFEYFSETQRNKGNFPGRFSGRQFSNSRSEMNVSTLELGDSALYLCASSPGTKTDTQYFGPGTRLTVL.

This clone was recorded only once. The chain joins TRBV7-9 to TRBJ1-5, with 8 bases aligning to TRBD1. The V segment lost 8 bases and the J segment 4 bases; nucleotides outside the gene matches: 7. Germline CDR1 reads SEHNR; CDR2 reads FQNEAQ (reference sequence). The CDR3 length is 14 residues. The CDR3 protein is CASDLTGANQPQHF. In DNA form, the CDR3 reads TGTGCCAGCGACCTGACAGGGGCAAATCAGCCCCAGCATTTT.

The chain carries TRBV7-9 and TRBJ2-1; D perhaps matches TRBD1 (6 bases). Trimming took off 5 bases at V and 9 bases at J, with 11 bases between the two ends. CDR1 is SEHNR and CDR2 is FQNEAQ in the germline V gene (reference sequence). The CDR3 runs 12 residues. CDR3 amino acids: CASSQGYREQFF. As DNA, the CDR3 is TGTGCCAGCAGCCAGGGGTACCGTGAGCAGTTCTTC.

In this sample, this clone turned up once. The J gene is TRBJ1-1, the V gene TRBV7-7, with D possibly being TRBD1 (5 bases). In germline, CDR1 is SSHAT, CDR2 FNYEAQ (reference sequence). Trimming left V 3 bases short and J 1 base short, with 9 bases between. The CDR3 is 14 amino acids. The CDR3 region has the DNA TGTGCCAGCAGCTTGGGGCAGAGGAACACTGAAGCTTTCTTT. Translating it yields CASSLGQRNTEAFF.

The gene calls are TRBV4-3 and TRBJ1-5; 7 nucleotides align to TRBD1. Germline CDR1 reads LGHNA; CDR2 reads YSLEER. With 3 bases clipped from V and 0 bases from J, the junction kept 2 bases outside the gene matches. This CDR3 has 15 residues. CDR3 sequence: CASSQQGDSNQPQHF. The CDR3 region has the DNA TGCGCCAGCAGCCAGCAGGGGGATAGCAATCAGCCCCAGCATTTT.

The V gene is TRBV6-6, the J gene TRBJ1-1; possibly TRBD1 for D (6 bases). Trimming took 4 bases from V and 4 from J, leaving 16 bases between them. The CDR3 loop spans 15 amino acids. Looked up from germline, CDR1 is MNHNY and CDR2 is SVGAGI (reference sequence). The CDR3 region has the DNA TGTGCCAGCAGTTCCCCACAACAGGGACCCACTGAAGCTTTCTTT. Amino acid sequence: CASSSPQQGPTEAFF.

As regards this clone: The sample holds other DNA sequences that translate to the same CDR3. The genes are TRBV27 and TRBJ2-3; a possible D gene is TRBD2 (6 bases). The CDR3 covers 14 residues. CDR1 and CDR2 (germline): MNHEY, SMNVEV (reference sequence). V was cut by 4 bases and J by 0 bases, with 8 bases left in between. The CDR3 sequence: CASSSGLSTDTQYF. The CDR3 region has the DNA TGTGCCAGCAGTTCGGGACTGAGCACAGATACGCAGTATTTT.

This clone was seen only a few times. V is TRBV7-2 and J is TRBJ2-2; 11 nucleotides align to TRBD2. Trimming removed 4 bases from V and 4 bases from J; junction bases left unmatched: 8. Germline loops: CDR1 SGHTA, CDR2 FQGNSA. The CDR3 runs to 17 residues. Written as DNA, the CDR3 is TGTGCCAGCAGCTCCGATAGCGGGGGGGCCGGCACCGGGGAGCTGTTTTTT. Translating it yields CASSSDSGGAGTGELFF.

Remarks on this clone: A junction end diverges from the germline sequence, so it may reflect a read error. This chain joins TRBV28 and TRBJ2-2; possible D gene TRBD1, 5 bases. The length of the CDR3 is 15 residues. The germline CDR1 and CDR2 sequences are MDHEN and SYDVKM. Written as DNA, the CDR3 is TGTGTCAGCACACCCCCCAGGGCTGGGGCCGGGGAGCTGTTTTTT. Translated: CVSTPPRAGAGELFF.

The rearrangement joins TRBV12-3 or TRBV12-4 to TRBJ2-2, with D uncertain. The CDR3 is 13 amino acids. Trimming cost V 3 bases and J 7 bases, with 9 bases left between them. The chain's CDR3 is CASSLPLGGELFF. DNA of the CDR3: TGTGCCAGCAGTTTGCCCCTCGGCGGGGAGCTGTTTTTT.

The chain recombines TRBV6-6 with TRBJ1-3; perhaps TRBD1 as D (5 bases). The V and J ends lost 9 bases and 8 bases respectively, with 23 bases between them. The CDR3 totals 15 residues. The germline V gene encodes CDR1 MNHNY and CDR2 SVGAGI (reference sequence). CDR3 nucleotide sequence: TGTGCCAGTGCCCTGCATTCTTTTGGGGGGGACACCATATATTTT. Translation gives CASALHSFGGDTIYF.

In its sample, this clone was seen once. The chain joins TRBV11-2 to TRBJ1-1; 9 bases match TRBD1. The CDR3 contains 16 residues. CDR1 is SGHAT and CDR2 is FQNNGV in the germline V gene. V dropped 3 bases and J dropped 4; count of bases not matched to a gene: 9. CDR3 in amino acids: CASSFWTPGQGTEAFF. In DNA form, the CDR3 reads TGTGCCAGCAGCTTTTGGACCCCGGGACAGGGCACTGAAGCTTTCTTT.

This clone was seen just once. V usage is TRBV28 and J usage is TRBJ2-1; TRBD1 matches at 8 bases. Germline V gene lookup returns CDR1 MDHEN and CDR2 SYDVKM. The CDR3 has 13 amino acids. V trimming: 6 bases; J trimming: 5 bases; junction bases outside the gene matches: 3. The CDR3 sequence: CASRQGVNNEQFF. The CDR3 bases are TGTGCCAGCAGACAGGGGGTGAACAATGAGCAGTTCTTC.

This clone was picked up a small number of times. The rearrangement uses TRBV10-3 and TRBJ2-1; no definite D call. This CDR3 is built from 12 residues. V was clipped by 6 bases and J by 8 bases, with 11 bases between them. Germline CDR1 is ENHRY and CDR2 is SYGVKD. CDR3 amino acids: CAIRSSVDEQFF. The CDR3 coding sequence is TGTGCCATCAGGTCCAGCGTCGATGAGCAGTTCTTC.